This is a list of T cell receptor beta chains from one sample in a study of T cell responses to AZD1222 COVID-19 vaccine. Clones were sequenced by immunoSEQ multiplex PCR, and TCRdb holds only the in-frame ones, with some missing. The repertoire holds 60,000 to 90,000 clones, over 75% seen once, with more than 15% in the top ten. This specimen was peripheral blood, taken 28 days after the second AZD1222 dose. These receptors were collected from an adult who received the AZD1222 COVID-19 vaccine. Both conserved end residues are part of each CDR3. Each record gives: V gene, J gene, clone size, CDR3 protein. Size is stated for part of the rows, as once, few or many counts, or as a class when the clone is expanded.

v_call: TRBV4-1
j_call: TRBJ2-7
clone_size: .
cdr3_aa: CASSAQGRASSYEQYF

v_call: TRBV12-3/TRBV12-4
j_call: TRBJ1-2
clone_size: .
cdr3_aa: CASTSRGYGYTF

v_call: TRBV10-3
j_call: TRBJ1-6
clone_size: .
cdr3_aa: CAISEQGGSYNSPLHF

v_call: TRBV12-3/TRBV12-4
j_call: TRBJ2-2
clone_size: .
cdr3_aa: CASEKTVAGELFF

v_call: TRBV30
j_call: TRBJ1-1
clone_size: .
cdr3_aa: CAWNNRGEAFF

v_call: TRBV29-1
j_call: TRBJ1-1
clone_size: .
cdr3_aa: CSVFRGNEAFF

v_call: TRBV7-9
j_call: TRBJ2-4
clone_size: .
cdr3_aa: CASSLLGWDNIQYF

v_call: TRBV18
j_call: TRBJ1-2
clone_size: .
cdr3_aa: CASSPMGVEGYTF

v_call: TRBV28
j_call: TRBJ1-1
clone_size: once
cdr3_aa: CASSLGGFNTEAFF

v_call: TRBV7-3
j_call: TRBJ1-6
clone_size: .
cdr3_aa: CASSASGTESYNSPLHF

v_call: TRBV5-1
j_call: TRBJ2-5
clone_size: .
cdr3_aa: CASSLTPGTEETQYF

v_call: TRBV20-1
j_call: TRBJ2-3
clone_size: .
cdr3_aa: CSASPDTQYF

v_call: TRBV2
j_call: TRBJ2-5
clone_size: .
cdr3_aa: CASRTGQGGETQYF

v_call: TRBV7-8
j_call: TRBJ1-5
clone_size: .
cdr3_aa: CASSLEGGYSNQPQHF

v_call: TRBV28
j_call: TRBJ1-2
clone_size: .
cdr3_aa: CASSLLNYGYTF

v_call: TRBV30
j_call: TRBJ2-7
clone_size: .
cdr3_aa: CAWTRGAYEQYF

v_call: TRBV27
j_call: TRBJ1-5
clone_size: .
cdr3_aa: CASSLSGQFYEGNQPQHF

v_call: TRBV6-5
j_call: TRBJ1-3
clone_size: .
cdr3_aa: CATAQGVSGNTIYF

v_call: TRBV28
j_call: TRBJ2-1
clone_size: .
cdr3_aa: CASSRPGARWNEQFF

v_call: TRBV3-1/TRBV3-2
j_call: TRBJ1-2
clone_size: .
cdr3_aa: CASSSDRTGYTF

v_call: TRBV30
j_call: TRBJ1-2
clone_size: .
cdr3_aa: CAWGTGAYGYTF

v_call: TRBV3-1/TRBV3-2
j_call: TRBJ1-4
clone_size: .
cdr3_aa: CASSQDEGRKLFF

v_call: TRBV19
j_call: TRBJ1-1
clone_size: .
cdr3_aa: CVTRDGVTGNTEAFF

v_call: TRBV9
j_call: TRBJ2-6
clone_size: few
cdr3_aa: CASSVGIANVLTF

v_call: TRBV3-1/TRBV3-2
j_call: TRBJ2-5
clone_size: .
cdr3_aa: CASSQAAGISYQETQYF

v_call: TRBV30
j_call: TRBJ2-1
clone_size: .
cdr3_aa: CAWSPSYNEQFF

v_call: TRBV5-1
j_call: TRBJ2-3
clone_size: .
cdr3_aa: CASSWSGQSQYF

v_call: TRBV27
j_call: TRBJ1-2
clone_size: .
cdr3_aa: CASSRTRTSYGYTF

v_call: TRBV6-4
j_call: TRBJ1-2
clone_size: .
cdr3_aa: CASSPQGNGGYTF

v_call: TRBV29-1
j_call: TRBJ1-2
clone_size: .
cdr3_aa: CSVETPSQPGHPLWRGGYTF

v_call: TRBV7-2
j_call: TRBJ2-2
clone_size: once
cdr3_aa: CASSGGPRTGELFF

v_call: TRBV28
j_call: TRBJ2-7
clone_size: .
cdr3_aa: CASSLNLHYEQYF

v_call: TRBV6-5
j_call: TRBJ2-2
clone_size: .
cdr3_aa: CASSRTGNTGELFF

v_call: TRBV7-2
j_call: TRBJ1-5
clone_size: .
cdr3_aa: CASSSRGPNQPQHF

v_call: TRBV18
j_call: TRBJ2-2
clone_size: .
cdr3_aa: CASSLQGGGELFF

v_call: TRBV7-9
j_call: TRBJ2-3
clone_size: once
cdr3_aa: CASSPREGREGADTQYF

v_call: TRBV6-1
j_call: TRBJ1-1
clone_size: .
cdr3_aa: CASSSRVTNTEAFF

v_call: TRBV19
j_call: TRBJ2-7
clone_size: .
cdr3_aa: CASSSNNYEQYF

v_call: TRBV7-8
j_call: TRBJ2-2
clone_size: once
cdr3_aa: CASSLVDTGELFF

v_call: TRBV11-3
j_call: TRBJ1-2
clone_size: .
cdr3_aa: CASSPTKAGPRTF

v_call: TRBV27
j_call: TRBJ2-1
clone_size: .
cdr3_aa: CASSLYPYNEQFF

v_call: TRBV3-1/TRBV3-2
j_call: TRBJ1-2
clone_size: .
cdr3_aa: CASSQDYGTGYGYTF

v_call: TRBV9
j_call: TRBJ1-2
clone_size: .
cdr3_aa: CASSVGYGANYGYTF

v_call: TRBV7-9
j_call: TRBJ1-2
clone_size: few
cdr3_aa: CASSPPGQLFYGYTF

v_call: TRBV5-1
j_call: TRBJ2-2
clone_size: .
cdr3_aa: CASSFFVRTAVTGELFF

v_call: TRBV7-3
j_call: TRBJ1-2
clone_size: once
cdr3_aa: CASSPVGGYGYTF

v_call: TRBV5-1
j_call: TRBJ2-2
clone_size: .
cdr3_aa: CASSLAASGGAAELFF

v_call: TRBV4-2
j_call: TRBJ1-1
clone_size: .
cdr3_aa: CASSQDPPTANTEAFF

v_call: TRBV18
j_call: TRBJ1-5
clone_size: .
cdr3_aa: CASSGTGGRQPQHF

v_call: TRBV5-3
j_call: TRBJ2-7
clone_size: once
cdr3_aa: CARSLPGGQSDEQYF

v_call: TRBV6-5
j_call: TRBJ1-5
clone_size: .
cdr3_aa: CASSLRGGNQPQHF

v_call: TRBV9
j_call: TRBJ1-4
clone_size: .
cdr3_aa: CASSGPGTRGEKLFF

v_call: TRBV28
j_call: TRBJ2-2
clone_size: .
cdr3_aa: CATDVQGQAGELFF

v_call: TRBV30
j_call: TRBJ2-4
clone_size: .
cdr3_aa: CAWSPGRRDIQYF